Following are 25 T cell receptor beta chains from one sample sequenced in a study of EBV T-cell therapy then PD-1 blockade in nasopharyngeal carcinoma. Treatment indicated: AdE1-LMPpoly-expanded autologous EBV-specific T-cell therapy followed by anti-PD-1 nivolumab. The repertoire was sequenced with immunoSEQ multiplex PCR; TCRdb's copy has only in-frame clones and lacks some. The sample includes fewer than 25,000 clones, 84% of them seen just once. These receptors lack a known antigen. This specimen consisted of CD8+ T cells from blood, obtained at day 61 from a patient whose treatment included autologous EBV-specific T cells and nivolumab. The receptor set was obtained from a man aged 35-49 years with nasopharyngeal carcinoma.

The chain uses TRBV3-1 (or the pseudogene TRBV3-2) and TRBJ1-4; 10 positions agree with TRBD1. The CDR3 has 16 amino acids. After removal of 3 bases from V and 8 bases from J, the junction contained 9 bases not matched to a gene. Per germline, CDR1 LGHDT and CDR2 YNNKEL (reference sequence). The CDR3 loop is CASSQGTGTGVEKLFF. In DNA, the CDR3 is TGTGCCAGCAGCCAGGGTACCGGGACAGGGGTGGAAAAACTGTTTTTT.

V and J are TRBV9 and TRBJ2-1; 11 nucleotides agree with TRBD2. Losses at the gene ends were 2 bases for V and 6 bases for J; bases not matched to a gene: 4. CDR1 is SGDLS and CDR2 is YYNGEE in the germline V gene. The CDR3 extends over 15 amino acids. Written as DNA, the CDR3 is TGTGCCAGCAGCGTCCTAGCGGGGGGTCCCAATGAGCAGTTCTTC. Amino acid sequence: CASSVLAGGPNEQFF.

The CDR3 here is CASSGRTAPYEQYF. CDR3 DNA sequence: TGTGCCAGCAGCGGAAGGACAGCCCCCTACGAGCAGTACTTC. This chain connects TRBV7-9 to TRBJ2-7, with D perhaps TRBD1 (6 bases). V was shortened by 5 bases and J by 2 bases, with 13 bases between the two germline ends. This CDR3 has 14 amino acids. Germline V gives CDR1 SEHNR, CDR2 FQNEAQ (reference sequence).

The chain joins TRBV18 to TRBJ2-3; 8 bases line up with TRBD2. The J segment lost 1 base and the V segment lost 4 bases, leaving 4 bases of the junction unmatched. Germline V CDR1 and CDR2: KGHSH, LQKENI. This CDR3 comprises 15 residues. The CDR3 reads CASSQGLAGTDTQYF. The DNA for the CDR3 is TGTGCCAGCTCACAAGGACTAGCCGGCACAGATACGCAGTATTTT.

The chain has TRBV4-3 and TRBJ2-1; 12 bases match TRBD1. Looked up from germline, CDR1 is LGHNA and CDR2 is YSLEER. The CDR3 extends over 14 amino acids. Losses at the gene ends were 5 bases for V and 6 bases for J; bases not matched to a gene: 2. The CDR3 DNA sequence: TGCGCCAGCAGCAGGGGACAGGGGGCCAATGAGCAGTTCTTC. It translates to CASSRGQGANEQFF.

The chain uses TRBV5-8 and TRBJ1-5, with D possibly being TRBD1 (5 bases). CDR1 and CDR2 from the germline V gene are SGHTS and YDEGEE. This CDR3 contains 15 residues. The V gene lost 2 bases and the J gene lost 0 bases, with 9 bases spanning the gap. CDR3 in DNA: TGTGCCAGCAGCTTTCAGGGTTATAGCAATCAGCCCCAGCATTTT. This encodes CASSFQGYSNQPQHF.

This clone was observed a few times. A single base separates this from a much larger clone, so it may be a read error. This sequence joins TRBV6-2 or TRBV6-3 and TRBJ1-1; D is unresolved. The V gene lost 5 bases and the J gene lost 1 base, with 5 bases spanning the gap. CDR3 length: 12 residues. CDR1 and CDR2 (germline): MNHEY, SVGEGT. The CDR3 loop reads CASSPGNTEAFF. CDR3 nucleotide sequence: TGTGCCAGCAGTCCCGGGAACACTGAAGCTTTCTTT.

The V call is TRBV9, the J call TRBJ1-1; 7 positions agree with TRBD1. After removal of 3 bases from V and 0 bases from J, the junction contained 11 bases not matched to a gene. Germline V gene data show CDR1 as SGDLS and CDR2 as YYNGEE. The CDR3 has 17 amino acids. The CDR3 is CASSDRQTGSMNTEAFF. The CDR3 nucleotides read TGTGCCAGCAGCGACCGCCAGACAGGGAGTATGAACACTGAAGCTTTCTTT.

This clone was counted a few times. CDR3 amino acids: CASSPHEASEKLFF. The CDR3 DNA reads TGTGCCAGCAGCCCACATGAGGCAAGCGAAAAACTGTTTTTT. The V gene is TRBV6-6, the J gene TRBJ1-4; D gene unclear. Trimming left V 6 bases short and J 8 bases short, with 16 bases between. CDR3 length: 14 amino acids. Germline loops: CDR1 MNHNY, CDR2 SVGAGI (reference sequence).

The chain uses TRBV4-1 and TRBJ1-4, with TRBD1 identical over 10 bases. Germline CDR1 MGHRA, CDR2 YSYEKL. This CDR3 spans 16 amino acids. Trimming removed 1 base from V and 8 bases from J; junction bases left unmatched: 7. CDR3 region: CASSQGTGGEGEKLFF. The CDR3 bases are TGCGCCAGCAGCCAAGGGACAGGGGGGGAGGGGGAAAAACTGTTTTTT.

The sample holds a few counts of this clone. The V call is TRBV18, the J call TRBJ2-7, with TRBD1 matching 7 bases. The CDR3 has 15 amino acids. The V gene end was trimmed by 6 bases and the J gene end by 6 bases; junction bases not matched to a gene: 14. Germline CDR1 and CDR2: KGHSH and LQKENI. The CDR3 is CASSLQGVRAPEQYF. In DNA form, the CDR3 reads TGTGCCAGCTCCCTCCAGGGGGTCAGGGCCCCCGAGCAGTACTTC.

V gene TRBV4-1 combines with J gene TRBJ2-1; 8 nucleotides align to TRBD1. The CDR3 has 15 residues. The germline V gene encodes CDR1 MGHRA and CDR2 YSYEKL. Germline trimming cut 4 bases from V and 3 bases from J; bases unmatched to any gene: 5. The CDR3 sequence: CASSPAQGGYNEQFF. CDR3 nucleotides: TGCGCCAGCAGCCCGGCACAGGGGGGCTACAATGAGCAGTTCTTC.

This chain links TRBV7-9 with TRBJ1-1; D ambiguous. The CDR3 is 13 residues long. CDR1 SEHNR and CDR2 FQNEAQ come from the germline V gene (reference sequence). The V gene lost 3 bases and the J gene lost 1 base, with 6 bases spanning the gap. The CDR3 is CASSFSRNTEAFF. The CDR3 region has the DNA TGTGCCAGCAGCTTTTCCCGGAACACTGAAGCTTTCTTT.

This chain connects TRBV27 to TRBJ1-6, with D unresolved. V was shortened by 2 bases and J by 8 bases, with 7 bases between the two germline ends. In germline, CDR1 is MNHEY, CDR2 SMNVEV (reference sequence). The CDR3 length is 13 residues. CDR3 residues: CASSLTLYSPLHF. Written as DNA, the CDR3 is TGTGCCAGCAGTTTAACCTTGTATTCACCCCTCCACTTT.

V and J are TRBV3-1 (or the pseudogene TRBV3-2) and TRBJ2-1; no definite D call. CDR1 and CDR2 (germline): LGHDT, YNNKEL (reference sequence). The CDR3 is 13 amino acids. Trimming left V 0 bases short and J 10 bases short, with 10 bases between. CDR3 residues: CASSQDGVVEQFF. The CDR3 nucleotides read TGTGCCAGCAGCCAAGATGGGGTGGTGGAGCAGTTCTTC.

The rearrangement links TRBV5-4 to TRBJ2-4, with a weak D call TRBD2 (5 bases). Germline V gives CDR1 SGHNT, CDR2 YYREEE (reference sequence). V was clipped by 0 bases and J by 9 bases, with 13 bases between them. The CDR3 loop spans 14 amino acids. The CDR3 region is CASSLDFGDLIQYF. The CDR3 nucleotides are TGTGCCAGCAGCTTGGATTTCGGGGATCTCATTCAGTACTTC.

The J gene is TRBJ2-5, the V gene TRBV10-3; 11 positions agree with TRBD2. The CDR3 is 14 amino acids. Trimming took 8 bases from V and 2 from J; bases not matched to a gene: 4. Germline CDR1 is ENHRY and CDR2 is SYGVKD. CDR3 in DNA: TGTGCCATCGGGTCTAGCGGGGGGCAAGAGACCCAGTACTTC. This codes for CAIGSSGGQETQYF.

This clone is deemed medium-sized (0.01 to 0.1%). The chain has TRBV27 and TRBJ1-1; D is uncertain. This CDR3 contains 15 residues. Germline values: CDR1 MNHEY, CDR2 SMNVEV (reference sequence). Trimming shortened V by 5 bases and J by 1 base, and 14 bases separated the two germline ends. The CDR3 DNA reads as TGTGCCAGCAGTCTCGGGCCAGCCTGGAACACTGAAGCTTTCTTT. This translates into CASSLGPAWNTEAFF.

The genes are TRBV9 and TRBJ2-2; 11 bases fit TRBD1. This CDR3 is 17 amino acids long. The V gene end was trimmed by 4 bases and the J gene end by 6 bases; junction bases not matched to a gene: 11. Germline CDR1 reads SGDLS; CDR2 reads YYNGEE. CDR3 residues: CASSLKRDRGSAGELFF. CDR3 nucleotide sequence: TGTGCCAGCAGCCTAAAGAGGGACAGGGGGTCAGCCGGGGAGCTGTTTTTT. Based on the CDR3 plus reference TRBV9 and TRBJ2-2, the full variable domain is DSGVTQTPKHLITATGQRVTLRCSPRSGDLSVYWYQQSLDQGLQFLIQYYNGEERAKGNILERFSAQQFPDLHSELNLSSLELGDSALYFCASSLKRDRGSAGELFFGEGSRLTVL.

V usage is TRBV9 and J usage is TRBJ2-5, with D maybe TRBD2 (7 bases). V was pared by 4 bases and J by 5 bases, with 15 bases between. CDR3 length: 14 amino acids. Germline loops: CDR1 SGDLS, CDR2 YYNGEE. Here the CDR3 DNA reads TGTGCCAGCAGCCCCCCGGGGGGCAGGGAGACCCAGTACTTC. Its translation is CASSPPGGRETQYF.

This chain uses TRBV5-4 with TRBJ1-1; a possible D gene is TRBD1 (5 bases). V lost 4 bases and J lost 3, with 25 bases in between. This CDR3 spans 18 amino acids. Germline V gives CDR1 SGHNT, CDR2 YYREEE (reference sequence). CDR3 nucleotides: TGTGCCAGCAGCCTAACCGGGACGTCTCCTGGAGGGGACACTGAAGCTTTCTTT. Amino acids: CASSLTGTSPGGDTEAFF.

The chain couples TRBV2 to TRBJ1-1; D is uncertain. CDR3 size: 8 residues. Germline V gene lookup returns CDR1 SNHLY and CDR2 FYNNEI. Trimming took off 5 bases at V and 10 bases at J, with 2 bases between the two ends. In DNA form, the CDR3 reads TGTGCCAGCAGTAGAGCTTTCTTT. This translates into CASSRAFF.

The chain recombines TRBV6-2 or TRBV6-3 with TRBJ2-3; D might be TRBD1 or TRBD2, each matching 6 bases. Germline V CDR1 and CDR2: MNHEY, SVGEGT. There are 15 residues in the CDR3. Trimming took off 5 bases at V and 1 base at J, with 13 bases between the two ends. Here the CDR3 reads CASSVLRGGTDTQYF. Here the CDR3 DNA reads TGTGCCAGCAGTGTCCTGAGGGGGGGCACAGATACGCAGTATTTT.

J is TRBJ2-5 and V is TRBV5-8; 9 nucleotides match TRBD2. Germline assignment: CDR1 SGHTS and CDR2 YDEGEE. Losses at the gene ends were 0 bases for V and 4 bases for J; bases not matched to a gene: 4. This CDR3 is 15 amino acids long. DNA of the CDR3: TGTGCCAGCAGCTTGGGGGGGACTAGCAGAGAGACCCAGTACTTC. Translated: CASSLGGTSRETQYF.

This chain links TRBV7-9 with TRBJ2-5; TRBD1 matches at 8 bases. V was pared by 6 bases and J by 2 bases, with 8 bases of the junction left unmatched. Germline V CDR1 and CDR2: SEHNR, FQNEAQ (reference sequence). The CDR3 spans 15 residues. This chain's CDR3 is CASSHLQGGQETQYF. The CDR3 DNA reads as TGTGCCAGCAGTCACCTACAGGGGGGACAAGAGACCCAGTACTTC. The variable domain in full, with the rest retrieved from reference TRBV7-9 and TRBJ2-5, is DTGVSQNPRHKITKRGQNVTFRCDPISEHNRLYWYRQTLGQGPEFLTYFQNEAQLEKSRLLSDRFSAERPKGSFSTLEIQRTEQGDSAMYLCASSHLQGGQETQYFGPGTRLLVL.